This T cell receptor (beta chain) was observed in a study of regulatory T cells in long-lasting Graves disease. This CDR3 comprises 14 residues. CDR1 is SNHLY and CDR2 is FYNNEI in the germline V gene. With 6 bases clipped from V and 3 bases from J, the junction kept 6 bases outside the gene matches. Time point here: newly diagnosed GD, antithyroid drugs for less than 3 months. From PBMCs, RNA was extracted and then used to make the TCR library. To make TCR beta libraries, researchers used iRepertoire HTBI primers and Arm-PCR of CDR3 regions. TCRdb reanalysed the multiplex PCR reads using MiXCR and keeps one entry per CDR3 protein. The sample holds roughly 380,000 distinct CDR3 sequences, approximately 16% seen once. Points from the study as a whole: Newly diagnosed patients shared more than 750 public clonotypes; persistent patients shared some 2,700.

This clonotype was counted ten times or more. What it recognizes is unknown. The data also belong to a second study, concerning T cells in Graves' hyperthyroidism and ophthalmopathy. This second report adds: Using the HTBI primer set, a first-round RT-PCR was run on the TCR CDR3.

The genes are TRBV2 and TRBJ1-1; 8 nucleotides align to TRBD1. The receptor's source is a middle-aged man with Graves disease. Sequencing was performed on peripheral blood mononuclear cells (PBMCs), taken at new diagnosis, from a patient treated with antithyroid drugs. The CDR3 spells CASRARGLDTEAFF. CDR3 coding DNA: TGTGCCAGCAGGGCCAGGGGGCTTGACACTGAAGCTTTCTTT.